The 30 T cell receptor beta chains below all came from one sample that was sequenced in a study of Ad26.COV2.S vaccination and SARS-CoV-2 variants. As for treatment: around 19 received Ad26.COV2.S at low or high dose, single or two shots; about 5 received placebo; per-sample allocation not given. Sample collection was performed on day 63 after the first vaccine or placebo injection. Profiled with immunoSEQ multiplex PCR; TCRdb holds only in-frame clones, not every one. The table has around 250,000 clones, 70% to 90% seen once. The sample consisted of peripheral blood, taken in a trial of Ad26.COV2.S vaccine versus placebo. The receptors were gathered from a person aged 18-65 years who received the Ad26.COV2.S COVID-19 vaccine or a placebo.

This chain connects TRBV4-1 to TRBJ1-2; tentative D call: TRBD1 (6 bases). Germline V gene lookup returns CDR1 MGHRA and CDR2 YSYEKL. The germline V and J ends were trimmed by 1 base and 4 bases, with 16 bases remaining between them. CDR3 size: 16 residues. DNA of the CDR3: TGCGCCAGCAGCCAAGGAGTACAGGGTGGGATCTATGGCTACACCTTC. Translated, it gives CASSQGVQGGIYGYTF.

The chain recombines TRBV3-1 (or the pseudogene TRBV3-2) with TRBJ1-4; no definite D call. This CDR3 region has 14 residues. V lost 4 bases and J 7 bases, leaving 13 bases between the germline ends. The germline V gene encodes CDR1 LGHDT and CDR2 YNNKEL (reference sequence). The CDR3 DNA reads TGTGCCAGCAGCCTTGGGAGGGCGGGTGAAAAACTGTTTTTT. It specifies CASSLGRAGEKLFF.

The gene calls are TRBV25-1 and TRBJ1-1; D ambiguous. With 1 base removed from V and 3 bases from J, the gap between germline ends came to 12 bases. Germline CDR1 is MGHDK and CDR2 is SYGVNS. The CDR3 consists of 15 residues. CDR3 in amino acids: CASSELGRADTEAFF. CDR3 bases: TGTGCCAGCAGTGAATTAGGGAGGGCGGACACTGAAGCTTTCTTT.

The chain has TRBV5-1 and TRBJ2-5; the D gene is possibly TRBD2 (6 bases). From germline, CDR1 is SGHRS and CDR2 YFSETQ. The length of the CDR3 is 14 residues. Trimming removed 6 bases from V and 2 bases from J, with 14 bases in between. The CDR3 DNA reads TGCGCCAGCACCTCGGGAAGCGGGCAAGAGACCCAGTACTTC. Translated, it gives CASTSGSGQETQYF.

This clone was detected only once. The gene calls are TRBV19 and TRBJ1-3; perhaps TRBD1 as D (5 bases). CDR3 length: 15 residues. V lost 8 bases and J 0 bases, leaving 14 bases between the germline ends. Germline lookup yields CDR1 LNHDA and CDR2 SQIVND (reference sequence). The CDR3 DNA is TGTGCCAGTGCCCCGGGACGGAACTCTGGAAACACCATATATTTT. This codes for CASAPGRNSGNTIYF.

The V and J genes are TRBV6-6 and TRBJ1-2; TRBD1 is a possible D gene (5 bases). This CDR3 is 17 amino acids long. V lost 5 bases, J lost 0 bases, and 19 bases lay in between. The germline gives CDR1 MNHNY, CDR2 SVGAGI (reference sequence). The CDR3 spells CASSLRDPFSSNYGYTF. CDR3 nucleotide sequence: TGTGCCAGCAGTCTCAGGGACCCATTCTCCTCTAACTATGGCTACACCTTC.

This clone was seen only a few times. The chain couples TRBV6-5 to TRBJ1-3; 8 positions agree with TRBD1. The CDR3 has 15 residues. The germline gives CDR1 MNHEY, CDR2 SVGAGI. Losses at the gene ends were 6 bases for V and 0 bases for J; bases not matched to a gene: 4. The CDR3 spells CASSYGTGSGNTIYF. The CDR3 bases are TGTGCCAGCAGCTACGGGACAGGCTCTGGAAACACCATATATTTT.

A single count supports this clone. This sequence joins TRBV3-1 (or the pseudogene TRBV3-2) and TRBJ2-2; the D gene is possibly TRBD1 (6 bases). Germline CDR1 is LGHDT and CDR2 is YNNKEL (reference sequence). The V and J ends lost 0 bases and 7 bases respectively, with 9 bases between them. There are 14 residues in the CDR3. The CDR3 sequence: CASSQDRGNGELFF. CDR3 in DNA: TGTGCCAGCAGCCAAGACAGGGGTAACGGGGAGCTGTTTTTT.

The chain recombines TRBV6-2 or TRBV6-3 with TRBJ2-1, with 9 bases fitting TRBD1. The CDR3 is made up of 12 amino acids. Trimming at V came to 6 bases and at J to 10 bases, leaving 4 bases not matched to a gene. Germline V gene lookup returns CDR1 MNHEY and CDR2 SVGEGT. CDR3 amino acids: CASSGQGYEQFF. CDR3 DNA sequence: TGTGCCAGCAGCGGACAGGGGTACGAGCAGTTCTTC.

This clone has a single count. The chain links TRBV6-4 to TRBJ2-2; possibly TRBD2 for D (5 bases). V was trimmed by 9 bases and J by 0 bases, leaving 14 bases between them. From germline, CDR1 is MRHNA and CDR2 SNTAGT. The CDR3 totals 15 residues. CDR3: CARDYGLANTGELFF. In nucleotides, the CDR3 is TGTGCCAGAGACTATGGACTGGCGAACACCGGGGAGCTGTTTTTT.

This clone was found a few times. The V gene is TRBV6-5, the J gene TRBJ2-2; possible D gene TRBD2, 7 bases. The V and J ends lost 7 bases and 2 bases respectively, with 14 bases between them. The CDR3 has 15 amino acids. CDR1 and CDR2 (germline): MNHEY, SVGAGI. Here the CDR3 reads CASMGASGNTGELFF. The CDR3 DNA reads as TGTGCCAGCATGGGGGCTAGCGGAAACACCGGGGAGCTGTTTTTT.

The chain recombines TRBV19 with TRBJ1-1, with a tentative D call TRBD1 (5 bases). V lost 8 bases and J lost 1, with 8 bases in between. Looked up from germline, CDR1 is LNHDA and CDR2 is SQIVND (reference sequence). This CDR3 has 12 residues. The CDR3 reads CASRRGNTEAFF. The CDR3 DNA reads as TGTGCCAGTCGAAGGGGGAACACTGAAGCTTTCTTT.

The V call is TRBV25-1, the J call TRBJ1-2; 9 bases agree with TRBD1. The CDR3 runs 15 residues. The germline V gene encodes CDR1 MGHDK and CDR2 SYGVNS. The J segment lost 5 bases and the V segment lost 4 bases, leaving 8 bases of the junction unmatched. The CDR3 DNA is TGTGCCAGCAGTGCCCCTCGGACAGGGGATTATGGCTACACCTTC. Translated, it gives CASSAPRTGDYGYTF.

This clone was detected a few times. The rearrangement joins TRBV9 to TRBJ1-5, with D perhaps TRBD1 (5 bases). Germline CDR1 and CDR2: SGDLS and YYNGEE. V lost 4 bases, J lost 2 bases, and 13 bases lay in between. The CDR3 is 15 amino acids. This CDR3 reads CASSPSGAGNQPQHF. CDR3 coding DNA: TGTGCCAGCAGCCCCAGCGGGGCAGGCAATCAGCCCCAGCATTTT.

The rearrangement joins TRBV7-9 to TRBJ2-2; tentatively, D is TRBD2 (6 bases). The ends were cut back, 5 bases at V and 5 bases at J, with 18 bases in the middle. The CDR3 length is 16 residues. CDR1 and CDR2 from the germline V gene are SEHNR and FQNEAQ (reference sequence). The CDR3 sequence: CASSRGTGDGTGELFF. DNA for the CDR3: TGTGCCAGCAGCCGTGGGACGGGAGACGGGACCGGGGAGCTGTTTTTT.

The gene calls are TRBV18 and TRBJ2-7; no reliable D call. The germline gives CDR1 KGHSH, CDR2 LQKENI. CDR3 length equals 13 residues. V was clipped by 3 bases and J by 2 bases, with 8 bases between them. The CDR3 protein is CASSPGSTYEQYF. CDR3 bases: TGTGCCAGCTCACCCGGGTCGACCTACGAGCAGTACTTC.

CDR3 DNA: TGTGCCAGCTCACCATTCCAAGCACTGACAAATGAGCAGTTCTTC. Translated: CASSPFQALTNEQFF. The gene calls are TRBV18 and TRBJ2-1, with D unresolved. Trimming removed 2 bases at V and 7 bases at J, with 15 bases between. The germline V gene encodes CDR1 KGHSH and CDR2 LQKENI. CDR3 size: 15 residues. Full variable domain (outside the CDR3, taken from reference TRBV18 and TRBJ2-1): NAGVMQNPRHLVRRRGQEARLRCSPMKGHSHVYWYRQLPEEGLKFMVYLQKENIIDESGMPKERFSAEFPKEGPSILRIQQVVRGDSAAYFCASSPFQALTNEQFFGPGTRLTVL.

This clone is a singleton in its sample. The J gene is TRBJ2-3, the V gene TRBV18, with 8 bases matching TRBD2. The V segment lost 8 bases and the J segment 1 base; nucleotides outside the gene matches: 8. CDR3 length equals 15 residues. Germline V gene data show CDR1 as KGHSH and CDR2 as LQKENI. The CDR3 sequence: CASTSSGRGTDTQYF. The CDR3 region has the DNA TGTGCCAGCACTTCTAGCGGGCGAGGCACAGATACGCAGTATTTT.

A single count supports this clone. Here the CDR3 DNA reads TGTGCCAGCAGCGCCATAGGGAGGGTCTCCTACAATGAGCAGTTCTTC. Protein product: CASSAIGRVSYNEQFF. The V and J genes are TRBV9 and TRBJ2-1, with 7 bases matching TRBD2. Trimming cost V 3 bases and J 0 bases; bases outside gene matches: 6. CDR3 size: 16 residues. CDR1 and CDR2 (germline): SGDLS, YYNGEE.

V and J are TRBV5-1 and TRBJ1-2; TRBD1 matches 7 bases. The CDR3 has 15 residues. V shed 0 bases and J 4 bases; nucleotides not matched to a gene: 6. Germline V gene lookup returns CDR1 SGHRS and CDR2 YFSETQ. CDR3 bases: TGCGCCAGCAGCTTGGCTGACAGGGCTGCCTATGGCTACACCTTC. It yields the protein CASSLADRAAYGYTF.

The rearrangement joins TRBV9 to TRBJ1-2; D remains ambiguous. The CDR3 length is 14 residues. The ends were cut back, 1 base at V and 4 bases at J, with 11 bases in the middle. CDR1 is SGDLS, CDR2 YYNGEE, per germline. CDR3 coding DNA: TGTGCCAGCAGCGTAATGGGTGATTCCTATGGCTACACCTTC. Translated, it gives CASSVMGDSYGYTF.

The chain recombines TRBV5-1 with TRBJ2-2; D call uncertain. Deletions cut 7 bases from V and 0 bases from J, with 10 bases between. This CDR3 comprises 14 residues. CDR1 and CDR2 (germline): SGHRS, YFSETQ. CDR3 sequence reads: CASLVDPNTGELFF. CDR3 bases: TGCGCCAGCCTCGTGGACCCGAACACCGGGGAGCTGTTTTTT.

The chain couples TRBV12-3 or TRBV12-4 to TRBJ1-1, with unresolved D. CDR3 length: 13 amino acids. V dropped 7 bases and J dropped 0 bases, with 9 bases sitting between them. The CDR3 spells CASTVRMNTEAFF. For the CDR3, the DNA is TGTGCCAGCACGGTACGCATGAACACTGAAGCTTTCTTT.

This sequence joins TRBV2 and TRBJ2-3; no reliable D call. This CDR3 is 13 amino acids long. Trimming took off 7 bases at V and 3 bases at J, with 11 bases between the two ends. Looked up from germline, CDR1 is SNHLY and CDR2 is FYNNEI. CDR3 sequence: CASTLRVTDTQYF. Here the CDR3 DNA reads TGTGCCAGCACCCTAAGGGTTACAGATACGCAGTATTTT.

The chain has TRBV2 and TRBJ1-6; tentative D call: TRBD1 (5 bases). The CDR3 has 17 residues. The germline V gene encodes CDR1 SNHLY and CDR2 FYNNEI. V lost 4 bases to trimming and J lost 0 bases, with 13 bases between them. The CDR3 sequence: CASSGLTANSYNSPLHF. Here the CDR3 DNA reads TGTGCCAGCAGTGGACTGACAGCGAACTCCTATAATTCACCCCTCCACTTT.

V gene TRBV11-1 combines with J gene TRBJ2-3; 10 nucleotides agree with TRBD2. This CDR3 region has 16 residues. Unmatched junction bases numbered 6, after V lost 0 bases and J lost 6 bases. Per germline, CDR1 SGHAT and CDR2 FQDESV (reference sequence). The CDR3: CASSLALAGVQDTQYF. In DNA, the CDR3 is TGTGCCAGCAGCTTAGCGCTAGCGGGGGTGCAGGATACGCAGTATTTT.

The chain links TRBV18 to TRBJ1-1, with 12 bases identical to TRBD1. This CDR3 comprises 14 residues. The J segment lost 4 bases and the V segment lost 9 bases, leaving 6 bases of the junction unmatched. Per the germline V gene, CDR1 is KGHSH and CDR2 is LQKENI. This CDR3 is CASMGQGASTEAFF. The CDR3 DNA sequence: TGTGCCAGTATGGGACAGGGGGCGTCCACTGAAGCTTTCTTT.

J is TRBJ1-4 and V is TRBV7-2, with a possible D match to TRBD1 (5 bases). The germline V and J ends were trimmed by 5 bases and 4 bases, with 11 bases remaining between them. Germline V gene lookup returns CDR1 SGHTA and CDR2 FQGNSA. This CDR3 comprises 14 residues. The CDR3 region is CASSRMGVNEKLFF. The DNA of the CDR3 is TGTGCCAGCAGCCGGATGGGGGTTAATGAAAAACTGTTTTTT. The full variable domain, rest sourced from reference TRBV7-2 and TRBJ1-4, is GAGVSQSPSNKVTEKGKDVELRCDPISGHTALYWYRQSLGQGLEFLIYFQGNSAPDKSGLPSDRFSAERTGGSVSTLTIQRTQQEDSAVYLCASSRMGVNEKLFFGSGTQLSVL.

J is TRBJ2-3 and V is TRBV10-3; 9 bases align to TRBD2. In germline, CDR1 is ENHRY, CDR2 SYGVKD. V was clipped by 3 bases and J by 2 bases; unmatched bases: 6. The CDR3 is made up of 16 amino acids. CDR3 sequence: CAISDRAGGFTDTQYF. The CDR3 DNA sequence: TGTGCCATCAGTGATCGAGCGGGGGGATTCACAGATACGCAGTATTTT.

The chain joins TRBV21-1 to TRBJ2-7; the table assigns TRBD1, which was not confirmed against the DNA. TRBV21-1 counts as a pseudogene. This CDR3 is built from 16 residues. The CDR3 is CASSKLLGQGNYEQYF. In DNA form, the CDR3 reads TGTGCTAGCAGCAAACTTCTAGGACAGGGAAACTACGAGCAGTACTTC.